A single sample gave rise to the 14 T cell receptor beta chains below, sequenced in a study of shared clonotypes between healthy human individuals. Produced via immunoSEQ multiplex PCR; TCRdb's table is partial and in-frame only. The profile shows about 1 million clones, around 78% of them singletons. Input material: memory CD4+ T cells from PBMCs. Subset meaning: CD45RA-negative fraction. The source is a man aged 18 to 30 in good health. Some clones in this sample may be carry-over from other donors' samples.

The V call is TRBV2, the J call TRBJ2-3, with D perhaps matching TRBD1 (5 bases). Trimming took off 9 bases at V and 4 bases at J, with 20 bases between the two ends. The CDR3 runs to 15 residues. Per germline, CDR1 SNHLY and CDR2 FYNNEI. The CDR3 DNA is TGTGCCAGTTCCCCAGGGCCAGGAAGATCAGATACGCAGTATTTT. Protein: CASSPGPGRSDTQYF.

The chain links TRBV18 to TRBJ1-2, with D possibly matching TRBD1 (5 bases). Germline V lookup: CDR1 KGHSH, CDR2 LQKENI. This CDR3 is 13 amino acids long. Trimming shortened V by 2 bases and J by 5 bases, and 9 bases separated the two germline ends. The CDR3 coding sequence is TGTGCCAGCTCACCATCAGAGGGGTATGGCTACACCTTC. Translating gives CASSPSEGYGYTF.

This clone was seen a single time. The V gene is TRBV18, the J gene TRBJ1-2; D gene unclear. This CDR3 comprises 16 residues. CDR1 and CDR2 from the germline V gene are KGHSH and LQKENI. Trimming took off 3 bases at V and 2 bases at J, with 16 bases between the two ends. The CDR3 is CASSPISGTQNYGYTF. The CDR3 coding sequence is TGTGCCAGCTCACCCATCTCCGGTACCCAAAACTATGGCTACACCTTC.

The J gene is TRBJ2-1, the V gene TRBV30, with D tentatively TRBD1 or TRBD2 (5 bases each). V was pared by 5 bases and J by 0 bases, with 11 bases between. Germline V gene lookup returns CDR1 GTSNPN and CDR2 SVGIG (reference sequence). The CDR3 contains 14 residues. Here the CDR3 reads CAWRGPSSYNEQFF. Here the CDR3 DNA reads TGTGCCTGGCGGGGCCCGAGCTCCTACAATGAGCAGTTCTTC.

The chain joins TRBV6-1 to TRBJ1-3; D is unresolved. Germline V gene sequence: CDR1 MNHNS, CDR2 SASEGT. Trimming took off 5 bases at V and 2 bases at J, with 13 bases between the two ends. The CDR3 runs to 15 residues. The CDR3 is CASSRPAKPGNTIYF. CDR3 DNA: TGTGCCAGCAGTCGACCAGCAAAGCCTGGAAACACCATATATTTT.

The rearrangement uses TRBV14 and TRBJ2-7, with TRBD2 identical over 9 bases. Trimming cost V 1 base and J 2 bases; bases outside gene matches: 6. Germline CDR1 is SGHDN and CDR2 is FVKESK. CDR3 length equals 16 residues. CDR3: CASSQARLAAPYEQYF. For the CDR3, the DNA is TGTGCCAGCAGCCAAGCGAGACTAGCGGCCCCCTACGAGCAGTACTTC.

This clone was seen many times. V and J are TRBV27 and TRBJ2-1; 13 positions agree with TRBD2. CDR1 is MNHEY, CDR2 SMNVEV, per germline (reference sequence). The junction had 7 bases not matched to a gene; V was cut back by 3 bases and J by 5 bases. CDR3 length: 17 amino acids. CDR3 nucleotide sequence: TGTGCCAGCAGTTTGGGCATCGGGACTAGCGGGGACAATGAGCAGTTCTTC. Translating it yields CASSLGIGTSGDNEQFF.

Comment on this clone: It is likely a read error: a sequence one base away is far more abundant. The chain recombines TRBV7-9 with TRBJ1-4; tentative D call: TRBD1 (5 bases). Per germline, CDR1 SEHNR and CDR2 FQNEAQ (reference sequence). This CDR3 comprises 14 residues. Trimming left V 6 bases short and J 9 bases short, with 17 bases between. The CDR3 loop reads CASRPRDGDKKLFF. Here the CDR3 DNA reads TGTGCCAGCAGGCCCCGGGACGGCGATAAAAAACTGTTTTTT.

On this clone: The same CDR3 can be traced to other DNA sequences in this sample. The V gene is TRBV2, the J gene TRBJ1-1, with 11 nucleotides matching TRBD1. The germline gives CDR1 SNHLY, CDR2 FYNNEI. The CDR3 consists of 14 residues. The J segment lost 4 bases and the V segment lost 6 bases, leaving 4 bases of the junction unmatched. The CDR3 nucleotides are TGTGCCAGCAGAGCTGGGACAGGGGGCACTGAAGCTTTCTTT. This codes for CASRAGTGGTEAFF.

This rearrangement joins TRBV21-1 to TRBJ1-4. TRBV21-1 counts as a pseudogene. This CDR3 is built from 19 residues. DNA for the CDR3: TGTGCCAGCAGCAAAGGCCCCCCCGGGGACCAAAGGGAAAATGAAAAACTGTTTTTT. Protein sequence: CASSKGPPGDQRENEKLFF.

V is TRBV7-8 and J is TRBJ1-5, with D tentatively TRBD1 (5 bases). V lost 6 bases and J 11 bases, leaving 17 bases between the germline ends. Germline V CDR1 and CDR2: SGHVS, FQNEAQ. CDR3 size: 13 residues. The CDR3 loop reads CASSPGGGSAQHF. In DNA, the CDR3 is TGTGCCAGCAGTCCCGGGGGGGGGTCGGCCCAGCATTTT.

The rearrangement uses TRBV2 and TRBJ2-2, with 8 nucleotides matching TRBD1. The junction had 5 bases not matched to a gene; V was cut back by 4 bases and J by 4 bases. The CDR3 sequence is 15 residues long. Germline CDR1 reads SNHLY; CDR2 reads FYNNEI. The CDR3 region has the DNA TGTGCCAGCAGTGGACAGGGGTTGACCACCGGGGAGCTGTTTTTT. This gives the protein CASSGQGLTTGELFF.

V is TRBV7-2 and J is TRBJ2-3; D is uncertain. This CDR3 is 14 amino acids long. Trimming took off 3 bases at V and 1 base at J, with 8 bases between the two ends. Germline CDR1 is SGHTA and CDR2 is FQGNSA. CDR3 amino acids: CASSFSRGTDTQYF. DNA of the CDR3: TGTGCCAGCAGCTTTTCACGGGGCACAGATACGCAGTATTTT.

The genes are TRBV5-4 and TRBJ2-3, with D tentatively TRBD2 (7 bases). CDR1 is SGHNT and CDR2 is YYREEE in the germline V gene (reference sequence). V shed 4 bases and J shed 1 base, with 13 bases lying between them. CDR3 length equals 15 residues. CDR3 coding DNA: TGTGCCAGCAGCCAGGGGACTACCGGCACAGATACGCAGTATTTT. This translates into CASSQGTTGTDTQYF.